The 26 T cell receptor beta chains listed next were all sequenced from one sample in a study of beta chain features in type 1 diabetes. Since all of the isolated RNA was reverse transcribed, expressed TCRB transcripts were what got sequenced. Data came from immunoSEQ multiplex PCR; TCRdb stores just in-frame clones and leaves some out. The top ten clones hold under 1.3% of a sample with about 290,000 clones, 7% to 9% of them seen once. Sample: central memory CD4+ T cells from blood. Receptor source: a woman between 18 and 29 years old in good health.

This chain connects TRBV4-2 to TRBJ2-7; D is undetermined. V dropped 0 bases and J dropped 2 bases, with 11 bases sitting between them. The germline V gene has CDR1 LGHNA and CDR2 YNFKEQ. The CDR3 extends over 15 amino acids. CDR3 residues: CASSQETAITYEQYF. CDR3 DNA sequence: TGTGCCAGCAGCCAAGAAACCGCGATTACCTACGAGCAGTACTTC.

V is TRBV19 and J is TRBJ2-5; unclear D gene. The CDR3 is made up of 13 amino acids. Between the trimmed V and J ends, which lost 6 bases and 1 base, there was a span of 9 bases. Germline CDR1 and CDR2: LNHDA and SQIVND (reference sequence). CDR3 residues: CASRENLQETQYF. CDR3 coding DNA: TGTGCCAGTAGAGAAAACCTCCAAGAGACCCAGTACTTC. The whole variable domain, remainder taken from reference TRBV19 and TRBJ2-5, is DGGITQSPKYLFRKEGQNVTLSCEQNLNHDAMYWYRQDPGQGLRLIYYSQIVNDFQKGDIAEGYSVSREKKESFPLTVTSAQKNPTAFYLCASRENLQETQYFGPGTRLLVL.

This clone has a count of ten or more. The chain uses TRBV28 and TRBJ2-4; no definite D call. This CDR3 contains 13 residues. V was clipped by 2 bases and J by 0 bases, with 2 bases between them. The germline V gene encodes CDR1 MDHEN and CDR2 SYDVKM. CDR3 bases: TGTGCCAGCAGTTTACTAGCCAAAAACATTCAGTACTTC. Translating gives CASSLLAKNIQYF. The whole variable domain, filled in from reference TRBV28 and TRBJ2-4, reads DVKVTQSSRYLVKRTGEKVFLECVQDMDHENMFWYRQDPGLGLRLIYFSYDVKMKEKGDIPEGYSVSREKKERFSLILESASTNQTSMYLCASSLLAKNIQYFGAGTRLSVL.

This clone came up a few times. The rearrangement uses TRBV7-9 and TRBJ2-7; D may match TRBD1 or TRBD2 (5 bases each). CDR1 SEHNR and CDR2 FQNEAQ come from the germline V gene (reference sequence). The CDR3 has 13 residues. Trimming took 5 bases from V and 6 from J, leaving 14 bases between them. The CDR3 loop is CASSPHGAGEQYV. The CDR3 DNA reads TGTGCCAGCAGCCCGCATGGGGCGGGCGAGCAGTACGTC.

The V and J genes are TRBV19 and TRBJ2-3, with 8 positions matching TRBD1. CDR1 and CDR2 from the germline V gene are LNHDA and SQIVND (reference sequence). The length of the CDR3 is 13 residues. The ends lost 6 bases at V and 7 bases at J; junction bases unmatched: 6. The CDR3 loop reads CASRAGGFHTQYF. CDR3 in DNA: TGTGCCAGTAGGGCAGGGGGCTTCCATACGCAGTATTTT.

This clone appeared a few times. The sample has other DNA sequences that encode this CDR3 too. The chain couples TRBV15 to TRBJ1-3; D is uncertain. The V gene's germline CDR1 is LNHNV and CDR2 YYDKDF (reference sequence). Trimming left V 0 bases short and J 4 bases short, with 7 bases between. The CDR3 has 14 amino acids. CDR3 amino acids: CATSRDSSGNTIYF. As DNA, the CDR3 is TGTGCCACCAGCAGAGACAGCTCAGGAAACACCATATATTTT.

This clone has just a few counts. The J gene is TRBJ2-7, the V gene TRBV7-6; weak D call: TRBD2 (6 bases). This CDR3 comprises 13 residues. V lost 0 bases and J 6 bases, leaving 9 bases between the germline ends. Germline V gene sequence: CDR1 SGHVS, CDR2 FNYEAQ. CDR3 sequence reads: CASSLAGGTEQYF. CDR3 coding DNA: TGTGCCAGCAGCTTAGCAGGCGGGACCGAGCAGTACTTC.

This clone was detected a few times. Written as DNA, the CDR3 is TGTGCCACTACCCGGCACAGGGAAACCGGGGAGCTGTTTTTT. Its protein product is CATTRHRETGELFF. The chain links TRBV19 to TRBJ2-2; a weak D match, TRBD1 (6 bases). CDR1 is LNHDA and CDR2 is SQIVND in the germline V gene (reference sequence). The V and J ends lost 10 bases and 5 bases respectively, with 17 bases between them. The CDR3 spans 14 residues.

The chain couples TRBV7-2 to TRBJ2-1, with 8 bases that match TRBD2. Per germline, CDR1 SGHTA and CDR2 FQGNSA. Trimming cost V 5 bases and J 8 bases; bases outside gene matches: 8. This CDR3 has 14 residues. The CDR3 DNA is TGTGCCAGCAGCCCCGGGGGGGTGACAGATGAGCAGTTCTTC. Translating it yields CASSPGGVTDEQFF.

The sample holds a few counts of this clone. The chain couples TRBV11-3 to TRBJ2-3, with 10 bases matching TRBD2. The junction had 10 bases not matched to a gene; V was cut back by 5 bases and J by 5 bases. Germline V gives CDR1 SGHNT, CDR2 YENEEA. CDR3 size: 16 residues. CDR3 sequence (DNA): TGTGCCAGCAGCCCAGCCCTAGCGGGAGTCAGAGATACGCAGTATTTT. Protein: CASSPALAGVRDTQYF. Complete variable domain (other parts from reference TRBV11-3 and TRBJ2-3): EAGVVQSPRYKIIEKKQPVAFWCNPISGHNTLYWYLQNLGQGPELLIRYENEEAVDDSQLPKDRFSAERLKGVDSTLKIQPAELGDSAVYLCASSPALAGVRDTQYFGPGTRLTVL.

V gene TRBV5-1 combines with J gene TRBJ1-4; 7 bases line up with TRBD1. CDR1 is SGHRS, CDR2 YFSETQ, per germline. The CDR3 consists of 12 residues. After removal of 3 bases from V and 14 bases from J, the junction contained 7 bases not matched to a gene. For the CDR3, the DNA is TGCGCCAGCAGCTGGGACAGCGAGAGGCTGTTTTTT. Protein sequence: CASSWDSERLFF.

The sample holds a few counts of this clone. This CDR3 reads CASSLLGAANTGELFF. DNA for the CDR3: TGCGCCAGCAGCTTGTTGGGAGCCGCGAACACCGGGGAGCTGTTTTTT. This chain joins TRBV5-1 and TRBJ2-2; a possible D gene is TRBD2 (5 bases). Deletions cut 1 base from V and 0 bases from J, with 10 bases between. In germline, CDR1 is SGHRS, CDR2 YFSETQ. The CDR3 is 16 amino acids. The full variable domain, its missing parts supplied by reference TRBV5-1 and TRBJ2-2, is KAGVTQTPRYLIKTRGQQVTLSCSPISGHRSVSWYQQTPGQGLQFLFEYFSETQRNKGNFPGRFSGRQFSNSRSEMNVSTLELGDSALYLCASSLLGAANTGELFFGEGSRLTVL.

This clone appeared a few times. The V gene is TRBV7-3, the J gene TRBJ2-3; 7 bases match TRBD2. The CDR3 is made up of 17 amino acids. Germline-derived CDR1 and CDR2 are SGHTA and FQGTGA. After removal of 2 bases from V and 8 bases from J, the junction contained 16 bases not matched to a gene. DNA of the CDR3: TGTGCCAGCAGCTTACAACCCCCGGGGGGAATAGGTGGTACGCAGTATTTT. This codes for CASSLQPPGGIGGTQYF.

This clone turned up a few times. This chain connects TRBV5-1 to TRBJ1-1; a possible D gene is TRBD1 (5 bases). The CDR3 is 15 amino acids. Looked up from germline, CDR1 is SGHRS and CDR2 is YFSETQ. V was clipped by 4 bases and J by 4 bases, with 17 bases between them. The CDR3, as DNA: TGCGCCAGCAGCACTACCTCGACCGGGACCACTGAAGCTTTCTTT. It specifies CASSTTSTGTTEAFF. The full variable domain, rest sourced from reference TRBV5-1 and TRBJ1-1, is KAGVTQTPRYLIKTRGQQVTLSCSPISGHRSVSWYQQTPGQGLQFLFEYFSETQRNKGNFPGRFSGRQFSNSRSEMNVSTLELGDSALYLCASSTTSTGTTEAFFGQGTRLTVV.

This clone was seen only a few times. The chain carries TRBV5-4 and TRBJ1-4; possible D gene TRBD1, 5 bases. The length of the CDR3 is 15 residues. Germline CDR1 and CDR2: SGHNT and YYREEE (reference sequence). V was trimmed by 0 bases and J by 4 bases, leaving 10 bases between them. As DNA, the CDR3 is TGTGCCAGCAGCTTGGAAGGGACGGGTAATGAAAAACTGTTTTTT. This encodes CASSLEGTGNEKLFF.

This clone has more than one count but fewer than ten. The chain carries TRBV14 and TRBJ1-5; D might be TRBD1 (5 bases). V was trimmed by 2 bases and J by 3 bases, leaving 26 bases between them. Germline V gene lookup returns CDR1 SGHDN and CDR2 FVKESK. The CDR3 is 20 amino acids. The CDR3: CASSQFLRGAQGYDNQPQHF. CDR3 in DNA: TGTGCCAGCAGCCAATTCCTAAGAGGGGCCCAGGGTTATGACAATCAGCCCCAGCATTTT.

This clone was counted a few times. The chain is built from TRBV28 and TRBJ1-4; weak D call: TRBD1 (5 bases). The CDR3 loop spans 14 amino acids. Looked up from germline, CDR1 is MDHEN and CDR2 is SYDVKM. Trimming removed 3 bases from V and 8 bases from J, with 13 bases in between. CDR3 DNA: TGTGCCAGCAGTTTTGGTGGGGGAGGGGAAAAACTGTTTTTT. Translation: CASSFGGGGEKLFF. Variable domain in full (rest from reference TRBV28 and TRBJ1-4): DVKVTQSSRYLVKRTGEKVFLECVQDMDHENMFWYRQDPGLGLRLIYFSYDVKMKEKGDIPEGYSVSREKKERFSLILESASTNQTSMYLCASSFGGGGEKLFFGSGTQLSVL.

This clone was seen only a few times. The chain employs TRBV5-6 and TRBJ1-5, with D possibly being TRBD1 (5 bases). The CDR3 runs to 15 residues. The V end was cut by 0 bases, the J end by 6 bases, with 13 bases between. Germline CDR1 is SGHDT and CDR2 is YYEEEE. CDR3 amino acids: CASSLARGRVQPQHF. CDR3 in DNA: TGTGCCAGCAGCTTGGCTCGGGGCCGAGTTCAGCCCCAGCATTTT.

This clone was seen only a few times. V and J are TRBV4-1 and TRBJ2-3; 10 nucleotides align to TRBD2. Germline V gives CDR1 MGHRA, CDR2 YSYEKL. The CDR3 is 16 residues long. Trimming cost V 2 bases and J 3 bases; bases outside gene matches: 5. The CDR3 nucleotides read TGCGCCAGCAGCCAAAGCCTAGCGGGAGCGACAGATACGCAGTATTTT. Its translation: CASSQSLAGATDTQYF.

This clone was counted a few times. The V gene is TRBV18, the J gene TRBJ1-1; D is unclear. Trimming shortened V by 0 bases and J by 0 bases, and 8 bases separated the two germline ends. The CDR3 length is 15 residues. CDR1 KGHSH and CDR2 LQKENI come from the germline V gene. As DNA, the CDR3 is TGTGCCAGCTCACCACCGGGTAAGCTGAACACTGAAGCTTTCTTT. It yields the protein CASSPPGKLNTEAFF. Full variable domain (outside the CDR3, taken from reference TRBV18 and TRBJ1-1): NAGVMQNPRHLVRRRGQEARLRCSPMKGHSHVYWYRQLPEEGLKFMVYLQKENIIDESGMPKERFSAEFPKEGPSILRIQQVVRGDSAAYFCASSPPGKLNTEAFFGQGTRLTVV.

V gene TRBV30 combines with J gene TRBJ1-2; 7 positions match TRBD1. CDR3 length: 17 residues. The ends lost 4 bases at V and 4 bases at J; junction bases unmatched: 18. The germline V gene has CDR1 GTSNPN and CDR2 SVGIG (reference sequence). In DNA, the CDR3 is TGTGCCTGGACCCAGCATAACCTACAGGGGAGGGCCTATGGCTACACCTTC. This sequence encodes CAWTQHNLQGRAYGYTF.

The gene calls are TRBV7-2 and TRBJ1-6; no firm D call. Germline V gives CDR1 SGHTA, CDR2 FQGNSA. The V end lost 1 base, the J end lost 9 bases, and 13 bases lay between the germline ends. The CDR3 is 15 residues long. The CDR3 DNA sequence: TGTGCCAGCAGCTTAGAACTAGGCCTATCTTCACCCCTCCACTTT. This sequence encodes CASSLELGLSSPLHF.

The J gene is TRBJ2-7, the V gene TRBV7-3, with D perhaps matching TRBD1 (5 bases). The CDR3 runs 18 residues. Germline lookup yields CDR1 SGHTA and CDR2 FQGTGA. For the CDR3, the DNA is TGTGCCGGCAGCCCGATCGGACGGCGGAAGGGGAAAAGCTACGAGCAGTACGTC. Protein: CAGSPIGRRKGKSYEQYV.

For this clone: A read error likely explains this, since a far larger clone differs by one base. Other DNA sequences in this specimen translate into the identical CDR3. The chain couples TRBV30 to TRBJ1-2; 7 nucleotides agree with TRBD1. This CDR3 has 16 residues. CDR1 and CDR2 from the germline V gene are GTSNPN and SVGIG (reference sequence). V lost 2 bases, J lost 8 bases, and 17 bases stayed unmatched. The CDR3 coding sequence is TGTGCCTGGAGTTCCCCATCACAGGGGCTGAGGGGGGGCTACACCTTC. Translation gives CAWSSPSQGLRGGYTF.

The CDR3 loop is CASSHLLDRGKNIQYF. CDR3 DNA: TGTGCCAGCAGCCACTTACTTGACAGGGGGAAAAACATTCAGTACTTC. The V call is TRBV14, the J call TRBJ2-4; 9 nucleotides agree with TRBD1. Per germline, CDR1 SGHDN and CDR2 FVKESK. The CDR3 length is 16 residues. V lost 3 bases and J lost 4; bases outside the gene matches: 7.

This clone appeared a few times. This chain uses TRBV7-8 with TRBJ2-2; D not certain. CDR1 SGHVS and CDR2 FQNEAQ come from the germline V gene. Trimming removed 1 base at V and 8 bases at J, with 5 bases between. There are 12 residues in the CDR3. The CDR3 here is CASSLEAGELFF. The CDR3 region has the DNA TGTGCCAGCAGCTTAGAGGCTGGGGAGCTGTTTTTT.